This paragraph covers one T cell receptor beta chain sequence. The antigen is not known. UMI-tagged 5'RACE template switching yielded the TCR beta cDNA. No DNA is given; TCRdb re-called the 5' RACE reads and lists each CDR3 protein once. This sample's table has 150,000 to 180,000 distinct CDR3 sequences. The length of the CDR3 is 20 residues. Germline values: CDR1 SGHRS, CDR2 YFSETQ. The data derive from a study of T cells expressing NK-cell markers. Whole-study context: TCR beta repertoires came from sorted CD3+CD56+NKG2C+, CD3+CD56+NKG2C- and CD3+CD56-NKG2C+ T cells.

Study observations and caveats: Expanded NKG2C+ T cell clones were not confirmed as HCMV-specific.

The rearrangement uses TRBV5-1 and TRBJ2-1; TCRdb outputs TRBD2, but without DNA this stays unchecked. This clonotype originated in a woman aged 45 to 65 in good health. The specimen was blood T cells: a sorted CD56 or NKG2C T cell subset, CD4+ or CD8+ T cells, or bulk PBMC T cells (not recorded which). This chain's CDR3 is CASSLAPGLAEGNSYNEQFF. The full variable domain, rest sourced from reference TRBV5-1 and TRBJ2-1, is KAGVTQTPRYLIKTRGQQVTLSCSPISGHRSVSWYQQTPGQGLQFLFEYFSETQRNKGNFPGRFSGRQFSNSRSEMNVSTLELGDSALYLCASSLAPGLAEGNSYNEQFFGPGTRLTVL.